This paragraph covers one TCR beta chain sequence. Antigen: not known. An approximately 130-subject validation cohort, separate from the roughly 670-subject first cohort, supplied the donors. The CDR3 extends over 13 amino acids. The germline gives CDR1 MGHDK, CDR2 SYGVNS. V gave up 5 bases and J gave up 6 bases, with 11 bases separating them. Profiled with immunoSEQ multiplex PCR; TCRdb holds only in-frame clones, not every one. The sample records 200,000 to 250,000 clones, about 90% being singletons. This specimen belongs to a study of cytomegalovirus exposure and HLA in healthy donors. Study-wide findings and caveats: A later analysis found first-cohort TCR clusters tended to co-occur in the 90 to 150 validation repertoires. High sensitivity and specificity were reportedly achieved when the classifier diagnosed cytomegalovirus status.

This receptor was obtained from a woman aged 18-30 years in good health and CMV-seronegative. The chain is built from TRBV25-1 and TRBJ2-1, with D unclear. The sample consisted of PBMCs. The CDR3: CASSSPGGNEQFF. The DNA for the CDR3 is TGTGCCAGCAGTTCACCCGGCGGCAATGAGCAGTTCTTC. Together with reference TRBV25-1 and TRBJ2-1, the CDR3 gives the full variable domain: EADIYQTPRYLVIGTGKKITLECSQTMGHDKMYWYQQDPGMELHLIHYSYGVNSTEKGDLSSESTVSRIRTEHFPLTLESARPSHTSQYLCASSSPGGNEQFFGPGTRLTVL.